A selection of T cell receptor beta chains follows, all from one sample in a study of shared clonotypes between healthy human individuals. Profiled with immunoSEQ multiplex PCR; TCRdb holds only in-frame clones, not every one. The sample includes 2 million to 2.5 million clones, roughly 94% seen only once; the top ten take 0.13%. Sample: naive CD4+ T cells sorted from blood. These receptors originate from a man aged 18 to 30 in good health. Both conserved end residues are part of each CDR3. Fields, in order: CDR3 length, D gene, V gene, J gene, CDR3 protein, CDR3 DNA. The D gene is left open where the match is weak.

cdr3_length: 15; d_call: TRBD1; v_call: TRBV5-6; j_call: TRBJ1-5; cdr3_aa: CASSADRGYRQPQHF; cdr3_nt: TGTGCCAGCAGCGCAGACAGGGGGTATCGACAGCCCCAGCATTTT
cdr3_length: 16; d_call: -; v_call: TRBV2; j_call: TRBJ2-1; cdr3_aa: CASSEAGTPRTNEQFF; cdr3_nt: TGTGCCAGCAGTGAAGCGGGAACTCCGCGAACCAATGAGCAGTTCTTC
cdr3_length: 13; d_call: TRBD1; v_call: TRBV2; j_call: TRBJ1-1; cdr3_aa: CASRPDRGTEAFF; cdr3_nt: TGTGCCAGCAGACCCGACAGGGGGACTGAAGCTTTCTTT
cdr3_length: 14; d_call: -; v_call: TRBV2; j_call: TRBJ1-2; cdr3_aa: CASSDEEGPYGYTF; cdr3_nt: TGTGCCAGCAGTGACGAGGAAGGGCCCTATGGCTACACCTTC
cdr3_length: 15; d_call: -; v_call: TRBV10-2; j_call: TRBJ2-7; cdr3_aa: CASSESRGSPYEQYF; cdr3_nt: TGCGCCAGCAGTGAGTCGCGGGGATCCCCCTACGAGCAGTACTTC
cdr3_length: 13; d_call: -; v_call: TRBV28; j_call: TRBJ1-2; cdr3_aa: CASSLIANYGYTF; cdr3_nt: TGTGCCAGCAGTTTGATAGCTAACTATGGCTACACCTTC
cdr3_length: 14; d_call: -; v_call: TRBV29-1; j_call: TRBJ1-1; cdr3_aa: CSVEPAGLNTEAFF; cdr3_nt: TGCAGCGTTGAACCAGCAGGCCTAAACACTGAAGCTTTCTTT
cdr3_length: 12; d_call: -; v_call: TRBV10-3; j_call: TRBJ2-7; cdr3_aa: CAISESELIRDF; cdr3_nt: TGTGCCATCAGTGAGTCTGAGCTTATTCGGGACTTC
cdr3_length: 13; d_call: -; v_call: TRBV7-9; j_call: TRBJ1-3; cdr3_aa: CASSLVSGNTIYF; cdr3_nt: TGTGCCAGCAGCTTAGTCTCTGGAAACACCATATATTTT
cdr3_length: 14; d_call: -; v_call: TRBV19; j_call: TRBJ1-2; cdr3_aa: CASSPSRGANGYTF; cdr3_nt: TGTGCCAGTAGTCCCTCGCGAGGGGCTAACGGCTACACCTTC
cdr3_length: 16; d_call: TRBD1; v_call: TRBV7-2; j_call: TRBJ1-2; cdr3_aa: CASSSGDRRNHYGYTF; cdr3_nt: TGTGCCAGCAGCTCCGGGGACAGAAGGAACCACTATGGCTACACCTTC
cdr3_length: 14; d_call: TRBD1; v_call: TRBV5-1; j_call: TRBJ2-7; cdr3_aa: CASSSGQDAYEQYF; cdr3_nt: TGCGCCAGCAGCTCGGGACAGGATGCCTACGAGCAGTACTTC
cdr3_length: 17; d_call: TRBD1; v_call: TRBV10-3; j_call: TRBJ1-1; cdr3_aa: CAISGVPGQGTNTEAFF; cdr3_nt: TGTGCCATCAGTGGCGTCCCGGGACAGGGAACGAACACTGAAGCTTTCTTT
cdr3_length: 15; d_call: -; v_call: TRBV7-8; j_call: TRBJ2-3; cdr3_aa: CASSSGGPGTDTQYF; cdr3_nt: TGTGCCAGCAGCTCTGGCGGGCCCGGCACAGATACGCAGTATTTT
cdr3_length: 17; d_call: -; v_call: TRBV15; j_call: TRBJ2-6; cdr3_aa: CATSVQSLVDGANVLTF; cdr3_nt: TGTGCCACCAGCGTCCAGAGTTTGGTAGATGGGGCCAACGTCCTGACTTTC
cdr3_length: 13; d_call: -; v_call: TRBV10-3; j_call: TRBJ2-7; cdr3_aa: CAIREPQGYEQYF; cdr3_nt: TGTGCCATCAGGGAACCACAGGGATACGAGCAGTACTTC
cdr3_length: 15; d_call: -; v_call: TRBV6-1; j_call: TRBJ2-5; cdr3_aa: CASSEAFSPRGTQYF; cdr3_nt: TGTGCCAGCAGTGAAGCTTTCAGCCCCCGGGGGACCCAGTACTTC
cdr3_length: 14; d_call: -; v_call: TRBV30; j_call: TRBJ2-3; cdr3_aa: CACDAQIGTDTQYF; cdr3_nt: TGTGCCTGCGACGCTCAGATCGGGACAGATACGCAGTATTTT
cdr3_length: 14; d_call: -; v_call: TRBV14; j_call: TRBJ1-2; cdr3_aa: CASSQDPSPQGYTF; cdr3_nt: TGTGCCAGCAGCCAAGATCCGAGTCCCCAAGGCTACACCTTC
cdr3_length: 16; d_call: TRBD1; v_call: TRBV5-4; j_call: TRBJ2-5; cdr3_aa: CASSKGTGGAAETQYF; cdr3_nt: TGTGCCAGCAGCAAGGGGACAGGGGGGGCCGCGGAGACCCAGTACTTC
cdr3_length: 15; d_call: -; v_call: TRBV9; j_call: TRBJ1-5; cdr3_aa: CASSVASGRDQPQHF; cdr3_nt: TGTGCCAGCAGCGTAGCCTCGGGCCGGGATCAGCCCCAGCATTTT
cdr3_length: 17; d_call: -; v_call: TRBV4-1; j_call: TRBJ1-6; cdr3_aa: CASSQDRSSSYNSPLHF; cdr3_nt: TGCGCCAGCAGCCAAGATCGATCGAGCTCCTATAATTCACCCCTCCACTTT
cdr3_length: 15; d_call: TRBD1; v_call: TRBV2; j_call: TRBJ2-7; cdr3_aa: CASSEGGQGKYEQYF; cdr3_nt: TGTGCCAGCAGTGAGGGGGGACAGGGGAAATACGAGCAGTACTTC
cdr3_length: 16; d_call: TRBD1; v_call: TRBV15; j_call: TRBJ1-2; cdr3_aa: CATSRDPGQGVDGYTF; cdr3_nt: TGTGCCACCAGCAGAGATCCCGGACAGGGTGTTGATGGCTACACCTTC
cdr3_length: 12; d_call: -; v_call: TRBV28; j_call: TRBJ2-3; cdr3_aa: CASSGSTDTQYF; cdr3_nt: TGTGCCAGCAGTGGTAGCACAGATACGCAGTATTTT
cdr3_length: 13; d_call: TRBD1; v_call: TRBV10-3; j_call: TRBJ2-7; cdr3_aa: CAIRTGDSYEQYF; cdr3_nt: TGTGCCATCAGGACAGGGGACTCCTACGAGCAGTACTTC